One sample yielded the 17 T cell receptor beta chains listed below, sequenced in a study of blood T cell repertoires in COVID-19. Assay: immunoSEQ multiplex PCR; the TCRdb copy retains only in-frame clones and omits some. The data hold about 190,000 clones, with approximately 84% observed a single time. Sequencing was performed on peripheral blood. The receptors were gathered from a woman in her 70s with active or convalescent COVID-19.

The CDR3 DNA reads as TGTGCCAGCAGCCTAAGCCGGGTCGAGCAGTTCTTC. Amino acids: CASSLSRVEQFF. The chain carries TRBV7-2 and TRBJ2-1; D gene uncertain. This CDR3 comprises 12 residues. Germline-derived CDR1 and CDR2 are SGHTA and FQGNSA. V gave up 5 bases and J gave up 10 bases, with 12 bases separating them. Full variable domain (outside the CDR3, taken from reference TRBV7-2 and TRBJ2-1): GAGVSQSPSNKVTEKGKDVELRCDPISGHTALYWYRQSLGQGLEFLIYFQGNSAPDKSGLPSDRFSAERTGGSVSTLTIQRTQQEDSAVYLCASSLSRVEQFFGPGTRLTVL.

The gene calls are TRBV18 and TRBJ2-1, with 7 positions matching TRBD2. This CDR3 region has 16 residues. The germline V gene has CDR1 KGHSH and CDR2 LQKENI. V lost 2 bases, J lost 8 bases, and 12 bases stayed unmatched. The CDR3 coding sequence is TGTGCCAGCTCACCATCGGGAGCGGGATCCATACATGAGCAGTTCTTC. This encodes CASSPSGAGSIHEQFF.

CDR3 nucleotides: TGCGCCAGCAGCCTAGGACTAGCGGGAGGTAGAGATACGCAGTATTTT. Its translation: CASSLGLAGGRDTQYF. The rearrangement joins TRBV5-1 to TRBJ2-3; 14 bases are shared with TRBD2. There are 16 residues in the CDR3. Germline V gives CDR1 SGHRS, CDR2 YFSETQ. Losses at the gene ends were 4 bases for V and 5 bases for J; bases not matched to a gene: 6.

The chain joins TRBV4-1 to TRBJ2-7; 9 positions agree with TRBD1. The V and J ends lost 6 bases and 3 bases, in that order; junction bases with no gene match: 3. The CDR3 length is 13 residues. Germline CDR1 is MGHRA and CDR2 is YSYEKL. The CDR3 is CASSTGQGYEQYF. The CDR3 coding sequence is TGCGCCAGCAGTACGGGACAGGGCTACGAGCAGTACTTC.

The genes are TRBV19 and TRBJ1-2; 7 bases fit TRBD1. The junction had 10 bases not matched to a gene; V was cut back by 8 bases and J by 4 bases. The CDR3 covers 14 residues. Germline V gene sequence: CDR1 LNHDA, CDR2 SQIVND (reference sequence). CDR3 protein: CASHRTGLIYGYTF. As DNA, the CDR3 is TGTGCCAGTCACAGGACAGGTCTGATCTATGGCTACACCTTC.

The V and J genes are TRBV6-5 and TRBJ2-2; D is perhaps TRBD1 (6 bases). The CDR3 consists of 14 residues. The germline V gene encodes CDR1 MNHEY and CDR2 SVGAGI. V lost 6 bases to trimming and J lost 4 bases, with 12 bases between them. This chain's CDR3 is CASRRDISTGELFF. DNA for the CDR3: TGTGCCAGCAGAAGGGACATTTCCACCGGGGAGCTGTTTTTT.

This clone was picked up one time. The chain is built from TRBV3-1 (or the pseudogene TRBV3-2) and TRBJ1-1, with a possible D match to TRBD1 (5 bases). Germline assignment: CDR1 LGHDT and CDR2 YNNKEL (reference sequence). This CDR3 is built from 14 residues. Trimming cost V 3 bases and J 6 bases, with 14 bases left between them. The DNA of the CDR3 is TGTGCCAGCAGCCACAGGGAGGGAAGCGCTGAAGCTTTCTTT. Residues: CASSHREGSAEAFF.

The chain is built from TRBV28 and TRBJ1-1, with D perhaps matching TRBD1 (6 bases). The CDR3 loop spans 14 amino acids. V was trimmed by 10 bases and J by 1 base, leaving 16 bases between them. Germline loops: CDR1 MDHEN, CDR2 SYDVKM. CDR3 residues: CATNKGGPNTEAFF. The DNA for the CDR3 is TGTGCCACCAACAAGGGGGGGCCGAACACTGAAGCTTTCTTT.

This chain connects TRBV2 to TRBJ2-2; D unresolved. The CDR3 covers 15 residues. The germline V gene encodes CDR1 SNHLY and CDR2 FYNNEI. The V gene lost 0 bases and the J gene lost 4 bases, with 9 bases spanning the gap. CDR3 nucleotide sequence: TGTGCCAGCAGTGAAGCTCTGACGGGCACCGGGGAGCTGTTTTTT. Residues: CASSEALTGTGELFF.

The gene calls are TRBV6-5 and TRBJ2-5, with TRBD2 matching 8 bases. This CDR3 comprises 15 residues. J was trimmed by 7 bases and V by 8 bases; bases with no gene match: 15. Germline loops: CDR1 MNHEY, CDR2 SVGAGI. CDR3 region: CASVYLQNGGGTQYF. CDR3 in DNA: TGTGCCAGCGTTTACTTGCAGAACGGGGGGGGGACCCAGTACTTC.

This clone showed up just once. The genes are TRBV27 and TRBJ1-1; 9 bases match TRBD1. With V trimmed by 5 bases and J by 4 bases, 11 bases remained unmatched. The CDR3 sequence is 16 residues long. CDR1 and CDR2 from the germline V gene are MNHEY and SMNVEV (reference sequence). CDR3 coding DNA: TGTGCCAGCAGTCGCAGACAGGGGGGACTTAGCACTGAAGCTTTCTTT. Translating gives CASSRRQGGLSTEAFF.

This chain connects TRBV7-9 to TRBJ2-1; 7 bases are a match to TRBD2. The CDR3 has 11 residues. The germline V gene has CDR1 SEHNR and CDR2 FQNEAQ (reference sequence). Trimming removed 3 bases from V and 15 bases from J; junction bases left unmatched: 5. CDR3 loop: CASSLGLPGFF. CDR3 bases: TGTGCCAGCAGCTTGGGACTACCAGGGTTCTTC.

The chain recombines TRBV30 with TRBJ2-7, with 7 bases identical to TRBD1. The V segment lost 4 bases and the J segment 4 bases; nucleotides outside the gene matches: 1. The CDR3 covers 11 residues. CDR1 is GTSNPN and CDR2 is SVGIG in the germline V gene (reference sequence). CDR3 amino acids: CAWNRGYEQYF. The CDR3 bases are TGTGCCTGGAACAGGGGTTACGAGCAGTACTTC. Full variable domain (outside the CDR3, taken from reference TRBV30 and TRBJ2-7): SQTIHQWPATLVQPVGSPLSLECTVEGTSNPNLYWYRQAAGRGLQLLFYSVGIGQISSEVPQNLSASRPQDRQFILSSKKLLLSDSGFYLCAWNRGYEQYFGPGTRLTVT.

The chain uses TRBV5-6 and TRBJ2-7, with TRBD1 matching over 7 bases. V was clipped by 0 bases and J by 9 bases; unmatched bases: 18. In germline, CDR1 is SGHDT, CDR2 YYEEEE. The CDR3 runs 17 residues. The CDR3 loop reads CASSLGVTGQYSHGQYF. CDR3 bases: TGTGCCAGCAGCTTGGGGGTGACGGGACAGTACTCCCATGGGCAGTACTTC.

The rearrangement joins TRBV11-2 to TRBJ2-3, with 8 bases lining up with TRBD2. With V trimmed by 4 bases and J by 9 bases, 15 bases remained unmatched. The CDR3 sequence is 16 residues long. The germline V gene encodes CDR1 SGHAT and CDR2 FQNNGV. CDR3 loop: CASSSSLAARVGTQYF. CDR3 nucleotide sequence: TGTGCCAGCAGCTCTTCACTAGCGGCCCGAGTGGGGACGCAGTATTTT.

V usage is TRBV11-1 and J usage is TRBJ2-7; maybe TRBD2 (6 bases). CDR1 and CDR2 (germline): SGHAT, FQDESV (reference sequence). Trimming shortened V by 2 bases and J by 3 bases, and 14 bases separated the two germline ends. This CDR3 is 15 amino acids long. The DNA for the CDR3 is TGTGCCAGCAGCTTAATAAGGGGAGGTTTCTACGAGCAGTACTTC. It is translated as CASSLIRGGFYEQYF.

The genes are TRBV13 and TRBJ2-1, with 9 bases aligning to TRBD1. Germline V gene data show CDR1 as PRHDT and CDR2 as FYEKMQ (reference sequence). After removal of 4 bases from V and 3 bases from J, the junction contained 10 bases not matched to a gene. The CDR3 totals 17 residues. CDR3 DNA sequence: TGTGCCAGCAGCTCGCGGACAGGGGTAAGAAACTACAATGAGCAGTTCTTC. Its protein product is CASSSRTGVRNYNEQFF.